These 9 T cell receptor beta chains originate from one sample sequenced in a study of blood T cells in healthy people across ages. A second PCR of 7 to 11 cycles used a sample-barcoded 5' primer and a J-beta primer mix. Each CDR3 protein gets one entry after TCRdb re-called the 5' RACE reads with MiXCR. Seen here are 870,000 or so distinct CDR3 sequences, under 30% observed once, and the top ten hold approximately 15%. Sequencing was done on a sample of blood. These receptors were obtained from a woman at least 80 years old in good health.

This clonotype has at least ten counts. The CDR3 spells CASSPTKGVRTDTQYF. The CDR3 DNA sequence: TGTGCCAGCAGCCCGACAAAGGGGGTTCGGACAGATACGCAGTATTTT. The chain carries TRBV7-6 and TRBJ2-3; TRBD1 is a possible D gene (6 bases). Germline CDR1 reads SGHVS; CDR2 reads FNYEAQ. V was cut by 5 bases and J by 3 bases, with 18 bases left in between. The CDR3 runs 16 residues.

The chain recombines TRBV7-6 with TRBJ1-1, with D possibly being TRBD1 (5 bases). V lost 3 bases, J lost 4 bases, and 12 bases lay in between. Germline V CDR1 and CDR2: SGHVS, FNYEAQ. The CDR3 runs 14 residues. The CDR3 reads CASSLGDGSTEAFF. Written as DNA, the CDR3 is TGTGCCAGCAGCTTGGGGGATGGGAGCACTGAAGCTTTCTTT.

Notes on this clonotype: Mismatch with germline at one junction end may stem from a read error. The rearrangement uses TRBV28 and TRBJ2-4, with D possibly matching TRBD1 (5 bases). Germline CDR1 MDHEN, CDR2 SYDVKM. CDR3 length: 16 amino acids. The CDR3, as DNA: TGTGCCGGCAGTTTACACCAGGGTGTAGCCAAAAACATTCAGTACTTC. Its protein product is CAGSLHQGVAKNIQYF.

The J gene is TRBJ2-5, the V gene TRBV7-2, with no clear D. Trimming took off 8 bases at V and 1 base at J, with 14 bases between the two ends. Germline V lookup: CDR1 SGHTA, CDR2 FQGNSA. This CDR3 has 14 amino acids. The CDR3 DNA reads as TGTGCCAGCTGCCTTAACAGTATCCAAGAGACCCAGTACTTC. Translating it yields CASCLNSIQETQYF. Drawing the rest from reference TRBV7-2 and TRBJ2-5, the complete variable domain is GAGVSQSPSNKVTEKGKDVELRCDPISGHTALYWYRQSLGQGLEFLIYFQGNSAPDKSGLPSDRFSAERTGGSVSTLTIQRTQQEDSAVYLCASCLNSIQETQYFGPGTRLLVL.

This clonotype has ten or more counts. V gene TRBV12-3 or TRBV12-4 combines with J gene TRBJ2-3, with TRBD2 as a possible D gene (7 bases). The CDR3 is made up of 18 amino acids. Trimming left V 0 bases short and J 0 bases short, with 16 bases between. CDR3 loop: CASSLALGGGDSTDTQYF. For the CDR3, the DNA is TGTGCCAGCAGTTTAGCGCTTGGGGGGGGCGATAGCACAGATACGCAGTATTTT.

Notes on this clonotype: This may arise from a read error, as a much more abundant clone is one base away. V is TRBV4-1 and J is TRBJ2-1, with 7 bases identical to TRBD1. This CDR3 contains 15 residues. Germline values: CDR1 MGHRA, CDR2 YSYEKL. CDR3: CASSLRTGEYNEHYF. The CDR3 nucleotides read TGCGCCAGCAGCCTGCGGACAGGTGAATACAATGAGCACTACTTC.

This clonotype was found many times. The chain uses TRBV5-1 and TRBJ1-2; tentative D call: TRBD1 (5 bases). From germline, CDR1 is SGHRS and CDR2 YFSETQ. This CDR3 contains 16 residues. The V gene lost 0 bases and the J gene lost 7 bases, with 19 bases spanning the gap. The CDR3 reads CASSLESRGAIAGYTF. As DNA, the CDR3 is TGCGCCAGCAGCTTGGAGAGTAGGGGCGCGATAGCTGGCTACACCTTC.

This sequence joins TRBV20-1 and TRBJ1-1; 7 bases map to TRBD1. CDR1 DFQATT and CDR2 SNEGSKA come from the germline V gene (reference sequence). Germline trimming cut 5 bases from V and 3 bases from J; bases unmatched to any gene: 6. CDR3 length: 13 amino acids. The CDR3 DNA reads TGCAGTGCTGGGGGACAGCGGGACACTGAAGCTTTCTTT. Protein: CSAGGQRDTEAFF.

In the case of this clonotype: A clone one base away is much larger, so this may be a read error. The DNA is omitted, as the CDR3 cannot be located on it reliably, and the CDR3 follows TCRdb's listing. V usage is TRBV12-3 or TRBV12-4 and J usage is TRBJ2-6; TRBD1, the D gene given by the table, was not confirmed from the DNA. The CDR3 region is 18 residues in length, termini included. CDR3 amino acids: CASSSPGTVGPGANVRTF.